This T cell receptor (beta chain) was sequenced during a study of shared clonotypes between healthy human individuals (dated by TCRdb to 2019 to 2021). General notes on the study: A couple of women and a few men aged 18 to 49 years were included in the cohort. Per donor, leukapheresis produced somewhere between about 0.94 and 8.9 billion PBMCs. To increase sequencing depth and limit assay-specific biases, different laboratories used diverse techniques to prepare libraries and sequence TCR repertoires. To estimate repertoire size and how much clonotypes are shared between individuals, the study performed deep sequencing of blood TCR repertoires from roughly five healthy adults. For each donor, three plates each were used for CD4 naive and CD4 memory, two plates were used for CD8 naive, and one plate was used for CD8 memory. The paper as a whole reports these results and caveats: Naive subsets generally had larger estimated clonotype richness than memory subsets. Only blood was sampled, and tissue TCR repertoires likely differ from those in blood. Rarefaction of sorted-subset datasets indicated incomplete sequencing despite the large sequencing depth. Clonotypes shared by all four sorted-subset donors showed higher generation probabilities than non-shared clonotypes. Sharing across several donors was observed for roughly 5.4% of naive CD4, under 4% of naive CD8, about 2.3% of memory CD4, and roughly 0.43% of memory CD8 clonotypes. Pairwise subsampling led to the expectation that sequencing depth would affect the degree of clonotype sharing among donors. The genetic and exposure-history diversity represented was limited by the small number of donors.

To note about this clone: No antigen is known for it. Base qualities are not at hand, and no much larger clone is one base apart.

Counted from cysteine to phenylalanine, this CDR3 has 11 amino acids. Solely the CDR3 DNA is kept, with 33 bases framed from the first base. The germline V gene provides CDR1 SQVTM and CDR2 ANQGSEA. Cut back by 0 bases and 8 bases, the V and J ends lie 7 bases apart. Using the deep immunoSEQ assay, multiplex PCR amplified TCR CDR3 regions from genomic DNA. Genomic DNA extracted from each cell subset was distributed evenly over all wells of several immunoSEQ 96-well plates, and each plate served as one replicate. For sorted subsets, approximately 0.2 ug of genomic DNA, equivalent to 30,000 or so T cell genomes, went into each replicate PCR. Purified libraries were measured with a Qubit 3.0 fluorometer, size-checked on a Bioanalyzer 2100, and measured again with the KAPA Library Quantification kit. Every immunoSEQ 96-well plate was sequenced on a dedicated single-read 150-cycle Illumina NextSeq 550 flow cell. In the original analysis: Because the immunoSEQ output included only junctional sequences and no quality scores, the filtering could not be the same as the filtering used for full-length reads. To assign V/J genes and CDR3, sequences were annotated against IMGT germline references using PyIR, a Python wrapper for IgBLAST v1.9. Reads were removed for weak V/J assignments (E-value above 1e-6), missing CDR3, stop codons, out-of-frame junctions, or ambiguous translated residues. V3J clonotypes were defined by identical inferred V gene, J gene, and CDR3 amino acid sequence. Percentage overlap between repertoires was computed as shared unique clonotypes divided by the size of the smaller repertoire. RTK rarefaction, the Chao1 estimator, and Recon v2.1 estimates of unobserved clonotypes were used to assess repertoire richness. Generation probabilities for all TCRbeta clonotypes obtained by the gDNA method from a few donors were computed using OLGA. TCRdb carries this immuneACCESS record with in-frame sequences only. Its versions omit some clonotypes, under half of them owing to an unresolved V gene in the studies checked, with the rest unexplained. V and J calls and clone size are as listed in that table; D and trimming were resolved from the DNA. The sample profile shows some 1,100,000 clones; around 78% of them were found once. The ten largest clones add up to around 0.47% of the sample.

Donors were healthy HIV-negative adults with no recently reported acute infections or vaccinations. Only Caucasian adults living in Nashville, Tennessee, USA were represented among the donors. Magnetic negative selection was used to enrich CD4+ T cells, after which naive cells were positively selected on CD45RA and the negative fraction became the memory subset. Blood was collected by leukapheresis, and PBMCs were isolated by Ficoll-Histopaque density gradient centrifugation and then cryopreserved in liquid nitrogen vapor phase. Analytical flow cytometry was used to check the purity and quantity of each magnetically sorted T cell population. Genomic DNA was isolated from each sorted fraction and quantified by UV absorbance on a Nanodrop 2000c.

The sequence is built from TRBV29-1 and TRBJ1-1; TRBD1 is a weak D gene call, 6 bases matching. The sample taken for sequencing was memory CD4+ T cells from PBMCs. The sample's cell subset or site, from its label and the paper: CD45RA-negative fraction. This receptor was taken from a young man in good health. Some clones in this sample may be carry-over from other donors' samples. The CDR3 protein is CSVEDGTEAFF. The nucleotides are TGCAGCGTTGAAGATGGGACAGAAGCTTTCTTT.